The entry below describes one T cell receptor beta chain. No cognate antigen has been identified for it. Per-base quality was not reported, and no clone a single base away is much larger than it. CDR1 and CDR2, per the germline V gene (reference sequence), are MNHNY and SVGAGI. V is clipped by 4 bases and J by 0 bases, and the sequence between their germline boundaries is 10 bases long. Taken from cysteine to phenylalanine, the CDR3 has 15 residues. Only the CDR3 portion is preserved as DNA: 45 bases, with reading frame beginning at the first base. The data are from a study of control samples from healthy donors and cancer patients (dated by TCRdb to about 2020). The library came from the immunoSEQ multiplex PCR assay. This is the immuneACCESS table as TCRdb keeps it, with only in-frame sequences that have V and J called. A part of the clones is gone; compared with another copy, unresolved V genes explain less than half, and the rest is unexplained. For this sample the table gives around 170,000 clones, of which 92% were detected only once. The ten largest clones capture approximately 0.7% of the sample.

The source of this sequence is a young woman in good health. The chain joins TRBV6-6 to TRBJ1-3; perhaps TRBD1 is the D gene, with 5 bases matching. Sequencing was carried out using blood. The nucleotide sequence is TGTGCCAGCAGTTCCCCGACAGCCTCTGGAAACACCATATATTTT. The encoded protein is CASSSPTASGNTIYF.